These 17 T cell receptor beta chains were sequenced from one sample in a study of cytomegalovirus exposure and HLA in healthy donors. PCR employed 60 Vbeta and 13 Jbeta primers. Here immunoSEQ multiplex PCR was the method, and the copy in TCRdb shows in-frame clones only, minus some. The table lists 170,000 or so clones, roughly 80% of them singletons. Sequenced material: PBMCs. These TCRs come from a woman aged 50 to 65 in good health and CMV-seronegative.

The chain is built from TRBV23-1 and TRBJ2-7; 13 nucleotides agree with TRBD2. TRBV23-1 is classed as an ORF, of uncertain function. The CDR3 sequence is 19 residues long. The ends lost 0 bases at V and 0 bases at J; junction bases unmatched: 8. The CDR3 bases are TGCGCCAGCAGTCAATCAGTCCCGGGACTAGCGGGGTTCTCCTACGAGCAGTACTTC. Its translation: CASSQSVPGLAGFSYEQYF.

The CDR3 DNA follows: TGTGCCAGCTCACCACTCGGGGGCACTGAAGCTTTCTTT. Its translation is CASSPLGGTEAFF. The J gene is TRBJ1-1, the V gene TRBV18, with D maybe TRBD1 (5 bases). In germline, CDR1 is KGHSH, CDR2 LQKENI. The V gene lost 1 base and the J gene lost 4 bases, with 7 bases spanning the gap. The CDR3 contains 13 residues.

The CDR3 is CASSTGLDGNEQFF. DNA of the CDR3: TGCGCCAGCAGCACGGGACTTGACGGGAATGAGCAGTTCTTC. The V gene is TRBV5-1, the J gene TRBJ2-1; a possible D gene is TRBD2 (6 bases). This CDR3 has 14 amino acids. Germline V gene data show CDR1 as SGHRS and CDR2 as YFSETQ. Trimming shortened V by 4 bases and J by 7 bases, and 15 bases separated the two germline ends.

Comments on this clone: The same CDR3 is also encoded by other DNA sequences in this sample. The chain has TRBV5-1 and TRBJ2-7, with D perhaps matching TRBD2 (6 bases). The CDR3 runs 14 residues. Trimming shortened V by 4 bases and J by 2 bases, and 13 bases separated the two germline ends. Germline V gene data show CDR1 as SGHRS and CDR2 as YFSETQ. CDR3 in amino acids: CASSPTGGTYEQYF. CDR3 bases: TGCGCCAGCAGCCCCACCGGAGGGACCTACGAGCAGTACTTC.

This clone was observed a few times. J is TRBJ2-3 and V is TRBV6-6; 12 bases match TRBD2. Germline loops: CDR1 MNHNY, CDR2 SVGAGI (reference sequence). This CDR3 is built from 16 residues. Unmatched junction bases numbered 6, after V lost 7 bases and J lost 1 base. CDR3 region: CASTSGRASGTDTQYF. For the CDR3, the DNA is TGTGCCAGCACTAGCGGGAGGGCCAGTGGCACAGATACGCAGTATTTT.

This clone was seen once. The J gene is TRBJ2-3, the V gene TRBV9; 10 nucleotides match TRBD1. Germline CDR1 is SGDLS and CDR2 is YYNGEE. With V trimmed by 3 bases and J by 6 bases, 16 bases remained unmatched. The CDR3 has 18 residues. The CDR3 bases are TGTGCCAGCAGCGCCCACTCCGGGACAGGGGCACGTGCGGATACGCAGTATTTT. Translated: CASSAHSGTGARADTQYF.

This chain uses TRBV27 with TRBJ1-5; the D gene is possibly TRBD1 (5 bases). The CDR3 is made up of 13 amino acids. With 1 base removed from V and 6 bases from J, the gap between germline ends came to 7 bases. The V gene's germline CDR1 is MNHEY and CDR2 SMNVEV (reference sequence). The CDR3 loop reads CASSLLRGQPQHF. The DNA for the CDR3 is TGTGCCAGCAGTTTATTAAGGGGTCAGCCCCAGCATTTT.

In its sample, this clone was seen a few times. The chain uses TRBV5-4 and TRBJ2-5; D is ambiguous. The CDR3 sequence is 12 residues long. Trimming shortened V by 3 bases and J by 0 bases, and 3 bases separated the two germline ends. Germline values: CDR1 SGHNT, CDR2 YYREEE (reference sequence). CDR3 DNA: TGTGCCAGCAGCTCCTACCAAGAGACCCAGTACTTC. Its translation is CASSSYQETQYF.

This clone was detected a few times. The genes are TRBV19 and TRBJ1-1; 11 bases map to TRBD1. V shed 2 bases, J shed 5 bases, and the junction held 7 bases outside the gene matches. Germline V lookup: CDR1 LNHDA, CDR2 SQIVND (reference sequence). This CDR3 is 16 amino acids long. In DNA form, the CDR3 reads TGTGCCAGTAGTATAAGGAGGACAGGGGGCCGGACTGAAGCTTTCTTT. It yields the protein CASSIRRTGGRTEAFF.

J is TRBJ2-4 and V is TRBV30; D uncertain. This CDR3 is built from 15 residues. V lost 1 base to trimming and J lost 0 bases, with 10 bases between them. Germline loops: CDR1 GTSNPN, CDR2 SVGIG (reference sequence). The CDR3 is CAWSGRRLAKNIQYF. The CDR3 DNA sequence: TGTGCCTGGAGTGGCCGGAGACTAGCCAAAAACATTCAGTACTTC.

V gene TRBV6-5 combines with J gene TRBJ2-3; a weak D match, TRBD2 (6 bases). The V and J ends lost 2 bases and 6 bases respectively, with 9 bases between them. The CDR3 loop spans 13 amino acids. Germline assignment: CDR1 MNHEY and CDR2 SVGAGI. The DNA of the CDR3 is TGTGCCAGCAGTTACGGCCGGGGGGATACGCAGTATTTT. It translates to CASSYGRGDTQYF.

The count of this clone is one. J is TRBJ1-5 and V is TRBV7-9; 7 positions match TRBD1. Germline CDR1 SEHNR, CDR2 FQNEAQ (reference sequence). V trimming: 5 bases; J trimming: 6 bases; junction bases outside the gene matches: 4. The CDR3 is made up of 13 amino acids. The DNA of the CDR3 is TGTGCCAGCAGCCCACAGGGGTCTCAGCCCCAGCATTTT. Encoded protein: CASSPQGSQPQHF.

The V gene is TRBV5-1, the J gene TRBJ1-5, with TRBD1 identical over 9 bases. This CDR3 is built from 14 residues. Germline V lookup: CDR1 SGHRS, CDR2 YFSETQ. V shed 4 bases and J 6 bases; nucleotides not matched to a gene: 5. The CDR3 spells CASSPDRGGQPQHF. Written as DNA, the CDR3 is TGCGCCAGCAGCCCGGACAGGGGTGGTCAGCCCCAGCATTTT.

The V call is TRBV2, the J call TRBJ2-3, with D possibly TRBD2 on 5 matching bases. CDR3 length: 14 amino acids. V was clipped by 6 bases and J by 0 bases, with 10 bases between them. The germline V gene encodes CDR1 SNHLY and CDR2 FYNNEI. DNA for the CDR3: TGTGCCAGCAGGGGAGTGTCTAGCACAGATACGCAGTATTTT. Its translation is CASRGVSSTDTQYF.

J is TRBJ2-1 and V is TRBV7-6; D is unresolved. The CDR3 length is 18 residues. In germline, CDR1 is SGHVS, CDR2 FNYEAQ. Trimming cost V 1 base and J 4 bases, with 20 bases left between them. CDR3 in amino acids: CASSLGGAYPSPYNEQFF. The DNA for the CDR3 is TGTGCCAGCAGCTTAGGAGGCGCGTATCCATCACCTTACAATGAGCAGTTCTTC.

The chain couples TRBV6-5 to TRBJ1-6; 7 bases fit TRBD1. V dropped 5 bases and J dropped 9; count of bases not matched to a gene: 7. Germline loops: CDR1 MNHEY, CDR2 SVGAGI. The CDR3 runs 14 residues. CDR3 loop: CASSTGQVASPLHF. Written as DNA, the CDR3 is TGTGCCAGCAGTACCGGACAGGTAGCTTCACCCCTCCACTTT.

The chain couples TRBV30 to TRBJ2-7, with TRBD1 matching over 7 bases. The germline CDR1 and CDR2 sequences are GTSNPN and SVGIG (reference sequence). This CDR3 has 13 amino acids. V was clipped by 7 bases and J by 5 bases; unmatched bases: 11. CDR3 protein: CAYTTGFGDEQYF. The CDR3 nucleotides read TGTGCCTACACGACAGGGTTTGGAGACGAGCAGTACTTC.